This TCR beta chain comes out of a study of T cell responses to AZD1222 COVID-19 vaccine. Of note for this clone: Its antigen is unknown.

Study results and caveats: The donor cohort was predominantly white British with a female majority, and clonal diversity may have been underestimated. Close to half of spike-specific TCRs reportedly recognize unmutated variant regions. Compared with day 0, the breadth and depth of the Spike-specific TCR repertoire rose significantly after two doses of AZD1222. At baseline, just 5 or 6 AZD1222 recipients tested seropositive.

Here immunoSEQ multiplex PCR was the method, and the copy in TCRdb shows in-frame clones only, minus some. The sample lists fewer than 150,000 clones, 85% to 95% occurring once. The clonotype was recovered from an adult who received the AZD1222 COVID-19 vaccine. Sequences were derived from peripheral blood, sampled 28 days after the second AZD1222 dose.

This CDR3 reads CASSLGGLGIYEQYF. CDR3 bases: TGTGCCAGCAGCTTAGGGGGACTTGGGATTTACGAGCAGTACTTC. This chain joins TRBV13 and TRBJ2-7; the D gene is possibly TRBD2 (6 bases). Trimming pared 0 bases from V and 4 bases from J, leaving 13 bases between. The germline CDR1 and CDR2 sequences are PRHDT and FYEKMQ (reference sequence). The CDR3 runs to 15 residues.